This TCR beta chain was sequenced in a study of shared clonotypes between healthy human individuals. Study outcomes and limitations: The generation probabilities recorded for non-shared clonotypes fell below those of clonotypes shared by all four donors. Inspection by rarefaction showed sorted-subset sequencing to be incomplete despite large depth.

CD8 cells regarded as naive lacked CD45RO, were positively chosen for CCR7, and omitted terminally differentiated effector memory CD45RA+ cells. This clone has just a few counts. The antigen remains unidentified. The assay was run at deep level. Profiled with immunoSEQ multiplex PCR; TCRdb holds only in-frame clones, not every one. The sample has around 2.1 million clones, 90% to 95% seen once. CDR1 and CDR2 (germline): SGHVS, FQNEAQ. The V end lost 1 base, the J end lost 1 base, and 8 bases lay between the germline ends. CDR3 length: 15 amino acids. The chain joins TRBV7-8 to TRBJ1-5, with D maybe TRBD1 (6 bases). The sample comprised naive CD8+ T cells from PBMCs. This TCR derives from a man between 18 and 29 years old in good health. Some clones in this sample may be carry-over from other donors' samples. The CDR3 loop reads CASSLGQGSNQPQHF. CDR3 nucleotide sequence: TGTGCCAGCAGCTTAGGGCAGGGGAGCAATCAGCCCCAGCATTTT.